This TCR beta chain was sequenced for a study of naive and memory T cell subsets. Study-wide results and caveats: Especially in CD8 cells, naive repertoires contained a few larger clonotypes, possibly CD45RA-re-expressing memory cells.

As concerns this clonotype: No antigen is known for it.

The CDR3 sequence is 15 residues long. V trimming: 4 bases; J trimming: 2 bases; junction bases outside the gene matches: 9. In germline, CDR1 is GTSNPN, CDR2 SVGIG (reference sequence). Two oligonucleotides, mixed equimolar, formed the beta constant-region primer covering TRBC1 and TRBC2. Ligated cDNA was amplified by four rounds of PCR with nested alpha and beta constant-region primers and SP2. TCRdb passed the UMI-ligation and nested PCR reads through MiXCR, listing each CDR3 protein once. The table lists roughly 83,000 distinct CDR3 sequences, 10% to 12% of them singletons, with around 0.13% in the top ten.

The TCR comes from a human donor in good health. The material sequenced was naive CD4+ T cells from blood. The chain has TRBV30 and TRBJ2-3, with 7 nucleotides matching TRBD2. CDR3 nucleotides: TGTGCCTGGACCCCCCAGCGGGGACTCACAGATACGCAGTATTTT. Its protein is CAWTPQRGLTDTQYF. The variable domain in full, completed from reference TRBV30 and TRBJ2-3, reads SQTIHQWPATLVQPVGSPLSLECTVEGTSNPNLYWYRQAAGRGLQLLFYSVGIGQISSEVPQNLSASRPQDRQFILSSKKLLLSDSGFYLCAWTPQRGLTDTQYFGPGTRLTVL.